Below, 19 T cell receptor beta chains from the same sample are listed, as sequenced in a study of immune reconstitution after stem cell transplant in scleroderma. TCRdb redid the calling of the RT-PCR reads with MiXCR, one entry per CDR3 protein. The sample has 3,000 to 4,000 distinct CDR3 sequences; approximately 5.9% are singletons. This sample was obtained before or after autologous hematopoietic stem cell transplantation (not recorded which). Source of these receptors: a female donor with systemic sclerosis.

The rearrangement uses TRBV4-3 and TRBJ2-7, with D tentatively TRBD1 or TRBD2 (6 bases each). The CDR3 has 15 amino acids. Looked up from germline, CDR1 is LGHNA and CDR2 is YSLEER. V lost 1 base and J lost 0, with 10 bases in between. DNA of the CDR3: TGCGCCAGCAGCCAAGGGGGGGCGGGCTCCTACGAGCAGTACTTC. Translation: CASSQGGAGSYEQYF.

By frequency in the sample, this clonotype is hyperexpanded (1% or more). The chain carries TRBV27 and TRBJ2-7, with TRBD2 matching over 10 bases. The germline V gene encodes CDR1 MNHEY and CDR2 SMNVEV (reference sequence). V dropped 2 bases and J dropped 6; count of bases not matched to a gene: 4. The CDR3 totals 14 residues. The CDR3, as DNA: TGTGCCAGCAGTTTACTAGCGGGAGCGTCCGAGCAGTACTTC. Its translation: CASSLLAGASEQYF.

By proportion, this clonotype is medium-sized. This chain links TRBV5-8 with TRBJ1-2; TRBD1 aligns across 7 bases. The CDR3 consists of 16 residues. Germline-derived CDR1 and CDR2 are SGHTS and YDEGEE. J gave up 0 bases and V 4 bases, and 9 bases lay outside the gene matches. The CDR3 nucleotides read TGTGCCAGCAGCCTAGGACAGGCTTTAACTAACTATGGCTACACCTTC. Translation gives CASSLGQALTNYGYTF. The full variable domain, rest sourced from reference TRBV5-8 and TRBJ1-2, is EAGVTQSPTHLIKTRGQQATLRCSPISGHTSVYWYQQALGLGLQFLLWYDEGEERNRGNFPPRFSGRQFPNYSSELNVNALELEDSALYLCASSLGQALTNYGYTFGSGTRLTVV.

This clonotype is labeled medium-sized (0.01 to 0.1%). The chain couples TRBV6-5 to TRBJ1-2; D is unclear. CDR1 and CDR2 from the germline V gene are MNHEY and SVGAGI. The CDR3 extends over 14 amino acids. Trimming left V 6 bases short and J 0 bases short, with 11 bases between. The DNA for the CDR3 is TGTGCCAGCAGCCTCCGCGGGTCTAACTATGGCTACACCTTC. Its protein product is CASSLRGSNYGYTF.

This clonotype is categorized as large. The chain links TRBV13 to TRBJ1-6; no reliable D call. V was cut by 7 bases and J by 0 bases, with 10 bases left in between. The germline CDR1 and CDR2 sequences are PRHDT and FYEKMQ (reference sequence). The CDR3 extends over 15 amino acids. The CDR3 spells CASTLATSYNSPLHF. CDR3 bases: TGTGCCAGCACCCTCGCGACCTCCTATAATTCACCCCTCCACTTT.

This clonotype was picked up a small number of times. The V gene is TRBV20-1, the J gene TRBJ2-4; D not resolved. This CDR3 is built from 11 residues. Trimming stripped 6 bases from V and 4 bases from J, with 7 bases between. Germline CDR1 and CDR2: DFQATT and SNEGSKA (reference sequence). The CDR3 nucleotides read TGCAGTGCGAAGACTAAAAACATTCAGTACTTC. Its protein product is CSAKTKNIQYF.

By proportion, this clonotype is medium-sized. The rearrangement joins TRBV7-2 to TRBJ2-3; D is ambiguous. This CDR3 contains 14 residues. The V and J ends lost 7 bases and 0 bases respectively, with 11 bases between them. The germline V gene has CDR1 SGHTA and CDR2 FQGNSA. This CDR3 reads CASTAQHSTDTQYF. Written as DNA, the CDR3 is TGTGCCAGCACCGCTCAACATAGCACAGATACGCAGTATTTT.

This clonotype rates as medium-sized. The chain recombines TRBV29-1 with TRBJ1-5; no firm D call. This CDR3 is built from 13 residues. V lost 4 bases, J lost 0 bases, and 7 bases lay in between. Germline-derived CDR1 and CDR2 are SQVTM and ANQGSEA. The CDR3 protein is CSVGGFSNQPQHF. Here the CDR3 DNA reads TGCAGCGTTGGAGGATTTAGCAATCAGCCCCAGCATTTT.

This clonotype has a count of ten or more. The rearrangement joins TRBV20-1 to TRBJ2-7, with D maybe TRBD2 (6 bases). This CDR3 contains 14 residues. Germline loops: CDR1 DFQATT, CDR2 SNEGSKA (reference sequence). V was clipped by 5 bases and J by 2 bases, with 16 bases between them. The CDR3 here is CSAGTPGLAYEQYF. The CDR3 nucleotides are TGCAGTGCTGGGACTCCCGGGCTAGCCTACGAGCAGTACTTC.

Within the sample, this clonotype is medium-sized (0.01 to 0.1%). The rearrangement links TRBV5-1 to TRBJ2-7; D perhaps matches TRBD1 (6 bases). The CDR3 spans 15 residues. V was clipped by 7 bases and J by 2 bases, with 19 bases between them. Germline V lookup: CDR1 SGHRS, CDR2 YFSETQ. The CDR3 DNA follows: TGCGCCAGCGGCCAGGGGACCACAACCACCTACGAGCAGTACTTC. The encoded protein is CASGQGTTTTYEQYF.

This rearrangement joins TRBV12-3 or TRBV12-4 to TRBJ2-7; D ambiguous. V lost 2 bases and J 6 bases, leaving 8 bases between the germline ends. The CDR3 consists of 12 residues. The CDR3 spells CASSLRTFEQYF. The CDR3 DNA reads TGTGCCAGCAGTTTAAGGACGTTCGAGCAGTACTTC.

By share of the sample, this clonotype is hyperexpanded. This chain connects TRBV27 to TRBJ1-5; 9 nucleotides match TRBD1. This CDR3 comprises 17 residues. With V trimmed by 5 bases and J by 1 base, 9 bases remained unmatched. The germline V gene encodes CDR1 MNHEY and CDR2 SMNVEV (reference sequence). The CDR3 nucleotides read TGTGCCAGCAGTCCCCGGACAGGGGTTATAAGCAATCAGCCCCAGCATTTT. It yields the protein CASSPRTGVISNQPQHF.

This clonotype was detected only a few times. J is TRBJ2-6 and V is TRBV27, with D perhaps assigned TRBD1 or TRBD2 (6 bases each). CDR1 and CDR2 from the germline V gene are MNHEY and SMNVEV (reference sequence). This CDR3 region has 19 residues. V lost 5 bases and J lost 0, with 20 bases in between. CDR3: CASSPRGALGGSGANVLTF. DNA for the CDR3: TGTGCCAGCAGTCCCAGGGGTGCCTTGGGAGGCTCTGGGGCCAACGTCCTGACTTTC.

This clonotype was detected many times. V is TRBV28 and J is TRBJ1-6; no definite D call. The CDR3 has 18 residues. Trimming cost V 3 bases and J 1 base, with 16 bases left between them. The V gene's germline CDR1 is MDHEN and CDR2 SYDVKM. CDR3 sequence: CASSFSIPLGSYNSPLHF. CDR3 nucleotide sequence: TGTGCCAGCAGTTTCTCTATCCCCCTGGGGTCCTATAATTCACCCCTCCACTTT. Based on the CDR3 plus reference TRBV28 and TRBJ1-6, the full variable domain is DVKVTQSSRYLVKRTGEKVFLECVQDMDHENMFWYRQDPGLGLRLIYFSYDVKMKEKGDIPEGYSVSREKKERFSLILESASTNQTSMYLCASSFSIPLGSYNSPLHFGNGTRLTVT.

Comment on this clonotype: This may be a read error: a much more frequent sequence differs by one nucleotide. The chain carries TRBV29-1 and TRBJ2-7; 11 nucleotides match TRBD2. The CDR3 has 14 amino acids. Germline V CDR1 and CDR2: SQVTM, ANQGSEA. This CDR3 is CSVVAGGLSHEQYF. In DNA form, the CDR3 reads TGCAGCGTTGTAGCGGGAGGGCTCTCCCACGAGCAGTACTTC.

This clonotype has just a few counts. The CDR3 sequence is CASSILAGAGELFF. CDR3 bases: TGTGCCAGTAGTATTTTGGCGGGGGCCGGGGAGCTGTTTTTT. The rearrangement joins TRBV19 to TRBJ2-2, with 7 bases that match TRBD2. There are 14 residues in the CDR3. CDR1 and CDR2 from the germline V gene are LNHDA and SQIVND (reference sequence). Losses at the gene ends were 3 bases for V and 6 bases for J; bases not matched to a gene: 4.

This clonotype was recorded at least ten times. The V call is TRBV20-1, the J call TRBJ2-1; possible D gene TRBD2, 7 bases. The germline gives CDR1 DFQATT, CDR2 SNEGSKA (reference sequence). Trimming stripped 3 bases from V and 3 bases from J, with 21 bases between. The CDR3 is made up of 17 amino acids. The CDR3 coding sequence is TGCAGTGCTAGTTTACGGGGGGCTAGCGGATACTACAATGAGCAGTTCTTC. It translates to CSASLRGASGYYNEQFF.

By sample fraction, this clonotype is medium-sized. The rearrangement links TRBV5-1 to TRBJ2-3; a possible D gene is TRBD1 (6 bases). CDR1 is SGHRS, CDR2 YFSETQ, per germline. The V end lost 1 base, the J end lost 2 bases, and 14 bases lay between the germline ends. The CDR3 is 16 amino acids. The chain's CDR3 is CASSLWQGRSTDTQYF. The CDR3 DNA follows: TGCGCCAGCAGCTTGTGGCAGGGGCGATCCACAGATACGCAGTATTTT.

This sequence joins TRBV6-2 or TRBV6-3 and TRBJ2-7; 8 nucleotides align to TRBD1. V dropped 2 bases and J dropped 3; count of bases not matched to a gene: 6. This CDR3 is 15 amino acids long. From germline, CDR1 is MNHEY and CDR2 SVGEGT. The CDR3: CASSYTDRGRYEQYF. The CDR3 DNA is TGTGCCAGCAGTTACACAGACAGGGGCCGCTACGAGCAGTACTTC.